The next 24 T cell receptor beta chains were all read from a single sample in a study of T cell responses to AZD1222 COVID-19 vaccine. Only in-frame clones appear in the TCRdb table, and some are missing; sequencing was by immunoSEQ multiplex PCR. The data contain roughly 120,000 clones, approximately 83% of them seen just once; the ten biggest clones take up roughly 3.9%. Sequencing was performed on peripheral blood, taken on day 0 of MenACWY control vaccination. Receptors were obtained from an adult in good health.

The chain employs TRBV7-2 and TRBJ2-3; TRBD2 matches 8 bases. V trimming: 6 bases; J trimming: 0 bases; junction bases outside the gene matches: 5. The CDR3 runs 15 residues. Germline values: CDR1 SGHTA, CDR2 FQGNSA. DNA of the CDR3: TGTGCCAGCAGTCGACTAGCGTTTAGCACAGATACGCAGTATTTT. As protein: CASSRLAFSTDTQYF.

V usage is TRBV6-2 or TRBV6-3 and J usage is TRBJ1-1; D is uncertain. CDR1 and CDR2 from the germline V gene are MNHEY and SVGEGT. Trimming stripped 6 bases from V and 0 bases from J, with 11 bases between. The CDR3 runs 14 residues. The CDR3: CASSLQRLNTEAFF. In nucleotides, the CDR3 is TGTGCCAGCAGCTTACAGCGACTGAACACTGAAGCTTTCTTT.

The gene calls are TRBV24-1 and TRBJ2-2, with D unclear. CDR1 is KGHDR and CDR2 is SFDVKD in the germline V gene. This CDR3 has 15 amino acids. Trimming left V 6 bases short and J 2 bases short, with 12 bases between. Here the CDR3 reads CATSTRPFNTGELFF. The DNA for the CDR3 is TGTGCCACCAGTACAAGGCCATTCAACACCGGGGAGCTGTTTTTT.

The rearrangement links TRBV3-1 (or the pseudogene TRBV3-2) to TRBJ1-2, with 8 bases matching TRBD1. The CDR3 loop spans 13 amino acids. The V segment lost 6 bases and the J segment 8 bases; nucleotides outside the gene matches: 8. Germline V gene lookup returns CDR1 LGHDT and CDR2 YNNKEL (reference sequence). In DNA form, the CDR3 reads TGTGCCAGCAGTCTGTGGACAGGGCTCGGCTACACCTTC. This gives the protein CASSLWTGLGYTF.

V and J are TRBV27 and TRBJ1-4, with D possibly being TRBD1 (5 bases). Trimming took 5 bases from V and 0 from J, leaving 16 bases between them. Germline-derived CDR1 and CDR2 are MNHEY and SMNVEV (reference sequence). CDR3 size: 17 residues. The CDR3 protein is CASSRFGTPATNEKLFF. For the CDR3, the DNA is TGTGCCAGCAGTCGCTTCGGGACTCCCGCAACTAATGAAAAACTGTTTTTT.

This chain connects TRBV2 to TRBJ1-4; D is undetermined. CDR3 length: 13 residues. Germline V gene lookup returns CDR1 SNHLY and CDR2 FYNNEI. Trimming removed 7 bases at V and 7 bases at J, with 13 bases between. CDR3: CASTRREGEKLFF. CDR3 nucleotide sequence: TGTGCCAGCACGAGGAGGGAGGGTGAAAAACTGTTTTTT.

Notes on this clone: Other DNA sequences of this sample code for an identical CDR3. This chain uses TRBV18 with TRBJ2-2; D perhaps matches TRBD1 (6 bases). CDR1 is KGHSH, CDR2 LQKENI, per germline. The CDR3 spans 16 residues. Trimming took off 3 bases at V and 4 bases at J, with 15 bases between the two ends. The CDR3, as DNA: TGTGCCAGCTCACCCCGGGCGCAGGGGCCCACCGGGGAGCTGTTTTTT. Residues: CASSPRAQGPTGELFF.

The rearrangement uses TRBV10-3 and TRBJ2-3; no clear D gene. Trimming took 3 bases from V and 0 from J, leaving 13 bases between them. CDR1 and CDR2 from the germline V gene are ENHRY and SYGVKD. This CDR3 has 16 amino acids. The CDR3 region has the DNA TGTGCCATCAGTGATTGGATTAGAGCAAGCACAGATACGCAGTATTTT. This gives the protein CAISDWIRASTDTQYF.

The rearrangement links TRBV20-1 to TRBJ2-7, with D uncertain. Trimming cost V 0 bases and J 10 bases, with 10 bases left between them. The CDR3 extends over 11 amino acids. Looked up from germline, CDR1 is DFQATT and CDR2 is SNEGSKA (reference sequence). The CDR3 reads CSARDRAVQYF. The CDR3 nucleotides are TGCAGTGCTAGAGATCGGGCGGTACAGTACTTC.

The CDR3 DNA sequence: TGTGCCACCAGTGATCCTGGGACAGGCCCTGGGGCCCACTATGGCTACACCTTC. This codes for CATSDPGTGPGAHYGYTF. V usage is TRBV24-1 and J usage is TRBJ1-2; TRBD1 agrees at 8 bases. The CDR3 has 18 residues. V was pared by 3 bases and J by 3 bases, with 14 bases of the junction left unmatched. Looked up from germline, CDR1 is KGHDR and CDR2 is SFDVKD.

The genes are TRBV6-5 and TRBJ2-7; 10 nucleotides line up with TRBD1. CDR1 MNHEY and CDR2 SVGAGI come from the germline V gene. The CDR3 runs 15 residues. With 2 bases clipped from V and 2 bases from J, the junction kept 3 bases outside the gene matches. The CDR3 DNA sequence: TGTGCCAGCAGTTACAGGGGACAGGGGACCTACGAGCAGTACTTC. Its protein is CASSYRGQGTYEQYF.

This chain uses TRBV19 with TRBJ1-6; D perhaps matches TRBD1 (5 bases). Germline loops: CDR1 LNHDA, CDR2 SQIVND (reference sequence). This CDR3 is 13 amino acids long. The V end was cut by 3 bases, the J end by 10 bases, with 10 bases between. The CDR3, as DNA: TGTGCCAGTAGTATTAGGGACGCGTCACCCCTCCACTTT. Translated, it gives CASSIRDASPLHF.

The chain recombines TRBV6-5 with TRBJ1-5; D gene unclear. The V gene lost 2 bases and the J gene lost 8 bases, with 10 bases spanning the gap. CDR3 length: 13 amino acids. The V gene's germline CDR1 is MNHEY and CDR2 SVGAGI. CDR3 sequence reads: CASSYTLGKPQHF. In nucleotides, the CDR3 is TGTGCCAGCAGTTACACTTTAGGGAAGCCCCAGCATTTT.

V and J are TRBV4-1 and TRBJ2-3; D might be TRBD1 or TRBD2, each matching 5 bases. The CDR3 spans 13 residues. The germline V gene encodes CDR1 MGHRA and CDR2 YSYEKL. Trimming cost V 10 bases and J 6 bases, with 17 bases left between them. The CDR3 region is CATGVGVVDTQYF. DNA for the CDR3: TGCGCCACTGGAGTGGGGGTCGTTGATACGCAGTATTTT.

This clone was seen a single time. The chain recombines TRBV9 with TRBJ1-5; the D is unclear. Trimming removed 0 bases at V and 5 bases at J, with 9 bases between. This CDR3 comprises 14 residues. CDR1 and CDR2 from the germline V gene are SGDLS and YYNGEE. The CDR3 DNA follows: TGTGCCAGCAGCGTAGACAGCGCCTATCAGCCCCAGCATTTT. Amino acid sequence: CASSVDSAYQPQHF.

CDR3 residues: CASPNRAVAGGSTQYF. CDR3 in DNA: TGTGCCAGCCCGAATCGGGCAGTCGCCGGGGGGAGTACGCAGTATTTT. The chain recombines TRBV2 with TRBJ2-3; 7 nucleotides agree with TRBD2. The CDR3 extends over 16 amino acids. J lost 8 bases, V lost 8 bases, and 19 bases had no gene match. Germline V CDR1 and CDR2: SNHLY, FYNNEI.

V usage is TRBV5-6 and J usage is TRBJ1-1; TRBD1 aligns across 8 bases. This CDR3 is built from 16 residues. CDR1 is SGHDT and CDR2 is YYEEEE in the germline V gene. V was pared by 4 bases and J by 0 bases, with 8 bases of the junction left unmatched. CDR3 sequence (DNA): TGTGCCAGCAGCCCAACTCCGGGACAGGTGAACACTGAAGCTTTCTTT. Its translation: CASSPTPGQVNTEAFF.

This rearrangement joins TRBV28 to TRBJ2-1; 13 bases fit TRBD2. Per the germline V gene, CDR1 is MDHEN and CDR2 is SYDVKM. This CDR3 is built from 15 residues. V was clipped by 3 bases and J by 8 bases; unmatched bases: 4. This chain's CDR3 is CASSFLGLAGDEQFF. DNA for the CDR3: TGTGCCAGCAGTTTCCTTGGACTAGCGGGGGATGAGCAGTTCTTC.

The V and J genes are TRBV28 and TRBJ1-4; D uncertain. Germline CDR1 MDHEN, CDR2 SYDVKM. The CDR3 contains 13 residues. V was trimmed by 5 bases and J by 7 bases, leaving 11 bases between them. CDR3 residues: CASSPRTGEKLFF. CDR3 coding DNA: TGTGCCAGCAGTCCCAGGACGGGTGAAAAACTGTTTTTT.

The chain links TRBV4-3 to TRBJ1-1; tentative D call: TRBD1 (6 bases). The V gene's germline CDR1 is LGHNA and CDR2 YSLEER. Trimming left V 0 bases short and J 0 bases short, with 8 bases between. This CDR3 has 15 residues. As DNA, the CDR3 is TGCGCCAGCAGCCAAGAAACAGGGATGAACACTGAAGCTTTCTTT. It translates to CASSQETGMNTEAFF.

V gene TRBV27 combines with J gene TRBJ2-7, with a weak D call TRBD1 (6 bases). The CDR3 extends over 16 amino acids. Per the germline V gene, CDR1 is MNHEY and CDR2 is SMNVEV (reference sequence). V lost 4 bases and J 1 base, leaving 17 bases between the germline ends. This CDR3 is CASSYSTGHLSYEQYF. The CDR3 nucleotides read TGTGCCAGCAGTTACTCCACGGGACACCTATCCTACGAGCAGTACTTC.

The chain uses TRBV12-3 or TRBV12-4 and TRBJ2-1; D is unresolved. This CDR3 region has 12 residues. Between the trimmed V and J ends, which lost 4 bases and 7 bases, there was a span of 8 bases. CDR3 DNA: TGTGCCAGCAGTTCCTCTGTGAATGAGCAGTTCTTC. Protein sequence: CASSSSVNEQFF.

The chain combines TRBV2 with TRBJ2-3, with a possible D match to TRBD1 (7 bases). The CDR3 is 15 residues long. Trimming removed 6 bases at V and 3 bases at J, with 16 bases between. The germline CDR1 and CDR2 sequences are SNHLY and FYNNEI. CDR3 DNA: TGTGCCAGCAGGGCAGGGGGGTCTAGGACAGATACGCAGTATTTT. Its translation is CASRAGGSRTDTQYF. Supplemented by reference TRBV2 and TRBJ2-3, the full variable domain reads EPEVTQTPSHQVTQMGQEVILRCVPISNHLYFYWYRQILGQKVEFLVSFYNNEISEKSEIFDDQFSVERPDGSNFTLKIRSTKLEDSAMYFCASRAGGSRTDTQYFGPGTRLTVL.

The chain joins TRBV5-8 to TRBJ1-6, with TRBD1 identical over 7 bases. The CDR3 contains 15 residues. The junction had 5 bases not matched to a gene; V was cut back by 0 bases and J by 8 bases. In germline, CDR1 is SGHTS, CDR2 YDEGEE. CDR3 protein: CASSLDPGGYSPLHF. The CDR3 DNA reads as TGTGCCAGCAGCTTGGACCCAGGGGGTTATTCACCCCTCCACTTT.